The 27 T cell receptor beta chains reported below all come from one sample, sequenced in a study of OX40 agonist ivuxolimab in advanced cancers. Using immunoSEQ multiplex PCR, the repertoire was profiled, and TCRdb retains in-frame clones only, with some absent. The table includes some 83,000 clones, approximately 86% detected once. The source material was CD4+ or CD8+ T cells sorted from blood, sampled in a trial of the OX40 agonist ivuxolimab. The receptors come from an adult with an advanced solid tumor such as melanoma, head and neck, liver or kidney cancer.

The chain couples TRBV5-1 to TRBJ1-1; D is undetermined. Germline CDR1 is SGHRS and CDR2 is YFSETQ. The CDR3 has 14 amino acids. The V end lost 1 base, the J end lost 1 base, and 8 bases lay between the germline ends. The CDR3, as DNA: TGCGCCAGCAGCTTGTCACCCGCGAACACTGAAGCTTTCTTT. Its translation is CASSLSPANTEAFF.

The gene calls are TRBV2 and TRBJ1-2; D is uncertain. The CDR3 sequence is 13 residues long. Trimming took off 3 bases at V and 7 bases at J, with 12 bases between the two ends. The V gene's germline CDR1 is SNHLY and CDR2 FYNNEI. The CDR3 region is CASSETSEGGYTF. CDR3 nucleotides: TGTGCCAGCAGTGAGACGTCTGAGGGTGGCTACACCTTC.

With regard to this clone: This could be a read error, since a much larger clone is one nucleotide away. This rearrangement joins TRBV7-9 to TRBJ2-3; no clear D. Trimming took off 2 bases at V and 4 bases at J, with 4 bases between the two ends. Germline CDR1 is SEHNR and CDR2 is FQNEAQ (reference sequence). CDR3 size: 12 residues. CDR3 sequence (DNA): TGTGCCAGCAGCTTAAGCGCAGATACGCAGTATTTT. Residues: CASSLSADTQYF.

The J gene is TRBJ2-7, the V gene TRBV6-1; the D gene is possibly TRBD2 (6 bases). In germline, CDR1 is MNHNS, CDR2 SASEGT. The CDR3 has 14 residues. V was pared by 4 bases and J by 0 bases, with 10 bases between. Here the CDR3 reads CASSVSGPSYEQYF. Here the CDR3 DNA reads TGTGCCAGCAGTGTTAGCGGCCCCTCCTACGAGCAGTACTTC.

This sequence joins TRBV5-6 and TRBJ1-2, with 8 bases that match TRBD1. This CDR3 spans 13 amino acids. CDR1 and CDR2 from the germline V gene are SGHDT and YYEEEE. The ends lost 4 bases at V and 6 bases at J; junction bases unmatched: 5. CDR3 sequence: CASSPLTGDGYTF. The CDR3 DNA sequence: TGTGCCAGCAGCCCCCTGACAGGGGATGGCTACACCTTC.

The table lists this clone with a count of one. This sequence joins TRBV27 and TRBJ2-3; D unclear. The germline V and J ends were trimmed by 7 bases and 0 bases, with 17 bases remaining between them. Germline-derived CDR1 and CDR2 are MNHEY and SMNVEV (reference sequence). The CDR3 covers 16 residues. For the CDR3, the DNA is TGTGCCAGCACTTCCTTAGGCCGAGCTAGCACAGATACGCAGTATTTT. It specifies CASTSLGRASTDTQYF.

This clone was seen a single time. In DNA form, the CDR3 reads TGCGCCAGCAGCTTGGAGGCCGGCTCTGGAAACACCATATATTTT. Its translation is CASSLEAGSGNTIYF. The chain is built from TRBV5-1 and TRBJ1-3, with D unclear. The V gene's germline CDR1 is SGHRS and CDR2 YFSETQ. Trimming cost V 0 bases and J 0 bases, with 7 bases left between them. This CDR3 region has 15 residues.

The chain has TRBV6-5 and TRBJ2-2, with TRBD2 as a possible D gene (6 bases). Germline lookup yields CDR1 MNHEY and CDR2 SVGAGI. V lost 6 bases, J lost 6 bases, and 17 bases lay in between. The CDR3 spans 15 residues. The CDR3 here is CASSPGGGVPGELFF. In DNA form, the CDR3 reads TGTGCCAGCAGCCCCGGGGGAGGTGTACCCGGGGAGCTGTTTTTT.

Written as DNA, the CDR3 is TGTGCCAGCAGCCCCAGGGACAGAGCCTACGAGCAGTACTTC. Its translation: CASSPRDRAYEQYF. The chain carries TRBV9 and TRBJ2-7; 7 bases are shared with TRBD1. From germline, CDR1 is SGDLS and CDR2 YYNGEE. CDR3 length: 14 amino acids. The J segment lost 2 bases and the V segment lost 4 bases, leaving 6 bases of the junction unmatched. The whole variable domain, remainder taken from reference TRBV9 and TRBJ2-7, is DSGVTQTPKHLITATGQRVTLRCSPRSGDLSVYWYQQSLDQGLQFLIQYYNGEERAKGNILERFSAQQFPDLHSELNLSSLELGDSALYFCASSPRDRAYEQYFGPGTRLTVT.

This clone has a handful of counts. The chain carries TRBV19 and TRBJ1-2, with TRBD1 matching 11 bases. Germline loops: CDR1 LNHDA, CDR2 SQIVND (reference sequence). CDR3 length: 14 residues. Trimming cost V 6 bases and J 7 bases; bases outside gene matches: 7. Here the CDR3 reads CASSLDRGPGGYTF. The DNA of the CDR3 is TGTGCCAGTAGCCTGGACAGGGGGCCGGGTGGCTACACCTTC.

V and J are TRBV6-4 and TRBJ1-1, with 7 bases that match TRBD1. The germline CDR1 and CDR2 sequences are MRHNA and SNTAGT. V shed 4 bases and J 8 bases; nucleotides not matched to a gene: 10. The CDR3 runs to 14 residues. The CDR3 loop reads CASSGRPGQREAFF. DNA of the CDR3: TGTGCCAGCAGTGGCCGACCGGGACAGAGAGAAGCTTTCTTT.

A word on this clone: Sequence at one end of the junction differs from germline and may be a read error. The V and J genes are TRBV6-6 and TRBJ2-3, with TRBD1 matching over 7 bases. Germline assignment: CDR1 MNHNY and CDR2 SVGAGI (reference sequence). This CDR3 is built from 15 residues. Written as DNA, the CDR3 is TGTGCCAGCAGTCGGGACAGTGAATACACATATACGCAGTATTTT. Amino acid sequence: CASSRDSEYTYTQYF.

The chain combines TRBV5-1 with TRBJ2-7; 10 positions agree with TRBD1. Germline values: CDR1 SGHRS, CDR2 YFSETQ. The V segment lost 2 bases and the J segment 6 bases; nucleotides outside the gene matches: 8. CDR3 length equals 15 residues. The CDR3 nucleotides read TGCGCCAGCAGCTTAACCGGGACAGGGGCCCTCGAGCAGTACTTC. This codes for CASSLTGTGALEQYF. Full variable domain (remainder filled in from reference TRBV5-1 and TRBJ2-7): KAGVTQTPRYLIKTRGQQVTLSCSPISGHRSVSWYQQTPGQGLQFLFEYFSETQRNKGNFPGRFSGRQFSNSRSEMNVSTLELGDSALYLCASSLTGTGALEQYFGPGTRLTVT.

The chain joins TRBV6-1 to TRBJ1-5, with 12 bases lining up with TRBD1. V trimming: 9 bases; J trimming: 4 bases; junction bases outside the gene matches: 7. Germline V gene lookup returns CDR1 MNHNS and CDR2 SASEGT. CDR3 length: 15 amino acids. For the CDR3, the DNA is TGTGCCAGTCACCGGGACAGGGGGCTTAATCAGCCCCAGCATTTT. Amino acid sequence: CASHRDRGLNQPQHF.

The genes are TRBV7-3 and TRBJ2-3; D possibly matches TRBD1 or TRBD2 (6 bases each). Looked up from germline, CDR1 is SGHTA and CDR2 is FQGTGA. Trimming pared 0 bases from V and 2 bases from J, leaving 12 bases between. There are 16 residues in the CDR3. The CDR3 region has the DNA TGTGCCAGCAGCTTAACAGGAGGGGGGCTCACAGATACGCAGTATTTT. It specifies CASSLTGGGLTDTQYF. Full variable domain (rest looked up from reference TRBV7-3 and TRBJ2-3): GAGVSQTPSNKVTEKGKYVELRCDPISGHTALYWYRQSLGQGPEFLIYFQGTGAADDSGLPNDRFFAVRPEGSVSTLKIQRTERGDSAVYLCASSLTGGGLTDTQYFGPGTRLTVL.

The CDR3 DNA reads TGTGCCAGCAGCGAACAGGACCACTATGGCTACACCTTC. Protein sequence: CASSEQDHYGYTF. The V and J genes are TRBV9 and TRBJ1-2, with D possibly being TRBD1 (5 bases). The germline gives CDR1 SGDLS, CDR2 YYNGEE. The CDR3 is 13 residues long. Trimming removed 3 bases from V and 3 bases from J, with 9 bases in between.

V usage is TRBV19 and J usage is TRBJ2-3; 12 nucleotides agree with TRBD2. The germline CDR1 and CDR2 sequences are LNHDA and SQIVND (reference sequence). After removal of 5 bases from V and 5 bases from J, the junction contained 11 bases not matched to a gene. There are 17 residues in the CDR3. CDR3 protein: CASSLSTSGSRRDTQYF. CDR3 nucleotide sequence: TGTGCCAGTAGTCTTTCGACTAGCGGGAGTAGAAGAGATACGCAGTATTTT. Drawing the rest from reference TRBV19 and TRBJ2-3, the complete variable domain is DGGITQSPKYLFRKEGQNVTLSCEQNLNHDAMYWYRQDPGQGLRLIYYSQIVNDFQKGDIAEGYSVSREKKESFPLTVTSAQKNPTAFYLCASSLSTSGSRRDTQYFGPGTRLTVL.

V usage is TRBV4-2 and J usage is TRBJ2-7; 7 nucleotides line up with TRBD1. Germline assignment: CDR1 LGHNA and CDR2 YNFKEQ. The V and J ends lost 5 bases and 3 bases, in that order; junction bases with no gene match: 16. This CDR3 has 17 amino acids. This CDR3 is CASSERYPARDSYEQYF. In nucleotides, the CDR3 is TGTGCCAGCAGCGAACGTTACCCTGCCCGGGACAGCTACGAGCAGTACTTC.

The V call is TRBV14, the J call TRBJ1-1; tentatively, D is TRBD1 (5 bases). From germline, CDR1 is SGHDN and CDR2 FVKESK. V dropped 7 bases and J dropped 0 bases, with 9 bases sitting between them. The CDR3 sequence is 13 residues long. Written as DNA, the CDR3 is TGTGCCAGCACCGAGGGGCTGAACACTGAAGCTTTCTTT. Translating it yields CASTEGLNTEAFF.

CDR3 protein: CASSQGQGEETQYF. The CDR3 nucleotides read TGTGCCAGCAGCCAGGGACAGGGGGAAGAGACCCAGTACTTC. This chain joins TRBV4-2 and TRBJ2-5; 11 nucleotides match TRBD1. The junction had 0 bases not matched to a gene; V was cut back by 3 bases and J by 3 bases. CDR1 LGHNA and CDR2 YNFKEQ come from the germline V gene. The CDR3 length is 14 residues.

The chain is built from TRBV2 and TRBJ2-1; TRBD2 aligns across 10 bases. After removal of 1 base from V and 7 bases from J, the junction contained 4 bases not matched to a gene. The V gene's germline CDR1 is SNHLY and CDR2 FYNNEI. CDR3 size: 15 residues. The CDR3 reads CASSEEASGRNEQFF. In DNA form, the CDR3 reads TGTGCCAGCAGTGAAGAGGCTAGCGGGAGAAATGAGCAGTTCTTC.

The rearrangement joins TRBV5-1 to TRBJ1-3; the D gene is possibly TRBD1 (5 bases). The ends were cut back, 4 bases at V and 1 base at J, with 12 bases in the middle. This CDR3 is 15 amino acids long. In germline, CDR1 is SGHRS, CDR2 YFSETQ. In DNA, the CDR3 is TGCGCCAGCAGCCCCTGGACAACTTCTGGAAACACCATATATTTT. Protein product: CASSPWTTSGNTIYF.

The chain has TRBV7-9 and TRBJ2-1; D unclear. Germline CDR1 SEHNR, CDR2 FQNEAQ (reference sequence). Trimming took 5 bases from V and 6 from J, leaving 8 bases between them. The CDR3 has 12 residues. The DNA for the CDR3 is TGTGCCAGCAGCATCTCCGGCAATGAGCAGTTCTTC. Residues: CASSISGNEQFF.

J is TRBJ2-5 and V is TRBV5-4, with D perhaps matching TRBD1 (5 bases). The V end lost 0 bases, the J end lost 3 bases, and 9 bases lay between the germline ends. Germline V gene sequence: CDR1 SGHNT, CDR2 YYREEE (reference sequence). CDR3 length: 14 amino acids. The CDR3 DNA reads TGTGCCAGCAGCTTGGCCGTCAGGGAAGAGACCCAGTACTTC. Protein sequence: CASSLAVREETQYF.

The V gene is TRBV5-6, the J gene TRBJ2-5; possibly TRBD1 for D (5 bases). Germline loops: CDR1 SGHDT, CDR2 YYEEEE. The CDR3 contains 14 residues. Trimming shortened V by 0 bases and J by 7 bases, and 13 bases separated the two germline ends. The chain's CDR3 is CASSLGRQTGTQYF. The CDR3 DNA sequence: TGTGCCAGCAGCTTGGGGCGACAGACGGGGACCCAGTACTTC.

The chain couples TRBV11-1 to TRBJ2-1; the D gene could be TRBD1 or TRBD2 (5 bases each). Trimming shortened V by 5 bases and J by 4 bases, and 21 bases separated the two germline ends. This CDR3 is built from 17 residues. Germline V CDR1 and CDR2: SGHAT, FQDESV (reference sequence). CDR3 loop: CASSPSGRTTPYNEQFF. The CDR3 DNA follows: TGTGCCAGCAGCCCTTCGGGACGCACTACGCCTTACAATGAGCAGTTCTTC.

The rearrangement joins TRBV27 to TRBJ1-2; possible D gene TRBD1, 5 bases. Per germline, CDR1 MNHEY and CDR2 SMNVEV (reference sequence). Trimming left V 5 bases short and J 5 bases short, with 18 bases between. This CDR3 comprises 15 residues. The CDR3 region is CASSPRDGQSYGYTF. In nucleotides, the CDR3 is TGTGCCAGCAGTCCCCGGGACGGTCAAAGTTATGGCTACACCTTC.